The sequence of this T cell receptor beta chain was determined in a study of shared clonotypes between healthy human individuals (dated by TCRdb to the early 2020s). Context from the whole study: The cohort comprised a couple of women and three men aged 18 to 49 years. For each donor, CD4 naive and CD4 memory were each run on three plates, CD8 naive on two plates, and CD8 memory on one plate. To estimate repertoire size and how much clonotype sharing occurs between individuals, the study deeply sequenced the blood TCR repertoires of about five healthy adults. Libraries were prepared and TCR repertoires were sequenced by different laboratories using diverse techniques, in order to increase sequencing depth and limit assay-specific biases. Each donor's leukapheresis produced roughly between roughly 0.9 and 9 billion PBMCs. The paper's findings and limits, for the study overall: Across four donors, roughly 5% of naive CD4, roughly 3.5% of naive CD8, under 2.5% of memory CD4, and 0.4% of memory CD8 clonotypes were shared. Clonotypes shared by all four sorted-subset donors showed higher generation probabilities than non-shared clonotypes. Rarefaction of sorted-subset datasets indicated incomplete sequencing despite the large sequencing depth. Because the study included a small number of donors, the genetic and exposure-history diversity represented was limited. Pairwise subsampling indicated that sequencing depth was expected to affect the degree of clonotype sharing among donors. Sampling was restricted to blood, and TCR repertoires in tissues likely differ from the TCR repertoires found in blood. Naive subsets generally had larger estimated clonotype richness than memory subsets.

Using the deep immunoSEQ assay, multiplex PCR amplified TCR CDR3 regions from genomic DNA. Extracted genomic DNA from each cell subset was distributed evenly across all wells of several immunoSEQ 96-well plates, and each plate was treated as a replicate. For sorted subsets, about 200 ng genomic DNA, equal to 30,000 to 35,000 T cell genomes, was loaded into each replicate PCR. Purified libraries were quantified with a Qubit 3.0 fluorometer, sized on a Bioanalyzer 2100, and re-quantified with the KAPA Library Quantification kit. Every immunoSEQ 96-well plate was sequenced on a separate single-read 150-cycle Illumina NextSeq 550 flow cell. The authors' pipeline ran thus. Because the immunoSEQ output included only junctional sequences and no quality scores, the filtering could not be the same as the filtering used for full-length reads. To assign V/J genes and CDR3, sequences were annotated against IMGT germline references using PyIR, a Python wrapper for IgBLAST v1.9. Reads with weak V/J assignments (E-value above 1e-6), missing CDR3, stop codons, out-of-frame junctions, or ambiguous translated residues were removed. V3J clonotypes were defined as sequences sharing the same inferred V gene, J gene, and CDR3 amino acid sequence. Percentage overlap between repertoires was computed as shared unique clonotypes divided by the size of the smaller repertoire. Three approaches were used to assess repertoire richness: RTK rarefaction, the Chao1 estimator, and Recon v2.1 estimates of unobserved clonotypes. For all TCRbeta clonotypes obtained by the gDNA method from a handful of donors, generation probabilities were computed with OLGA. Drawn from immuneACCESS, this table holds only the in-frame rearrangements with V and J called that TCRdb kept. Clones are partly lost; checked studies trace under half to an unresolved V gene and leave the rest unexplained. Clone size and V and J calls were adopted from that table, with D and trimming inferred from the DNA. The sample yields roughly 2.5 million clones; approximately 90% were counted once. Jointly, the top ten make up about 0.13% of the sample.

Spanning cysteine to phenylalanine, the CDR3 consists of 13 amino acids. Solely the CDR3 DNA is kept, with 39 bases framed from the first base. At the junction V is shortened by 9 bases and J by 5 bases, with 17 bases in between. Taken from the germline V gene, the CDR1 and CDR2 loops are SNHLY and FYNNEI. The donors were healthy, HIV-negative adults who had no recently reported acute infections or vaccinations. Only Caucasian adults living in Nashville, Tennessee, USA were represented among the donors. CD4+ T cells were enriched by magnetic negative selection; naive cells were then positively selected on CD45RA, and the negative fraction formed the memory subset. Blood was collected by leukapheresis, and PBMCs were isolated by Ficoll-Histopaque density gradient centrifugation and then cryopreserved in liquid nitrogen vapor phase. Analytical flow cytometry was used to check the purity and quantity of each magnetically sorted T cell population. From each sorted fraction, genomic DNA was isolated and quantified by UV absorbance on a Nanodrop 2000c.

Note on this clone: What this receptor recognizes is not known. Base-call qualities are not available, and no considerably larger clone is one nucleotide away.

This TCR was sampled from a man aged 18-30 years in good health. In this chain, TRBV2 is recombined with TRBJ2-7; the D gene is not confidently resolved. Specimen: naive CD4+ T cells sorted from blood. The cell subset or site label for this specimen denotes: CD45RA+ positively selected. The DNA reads TGTGCCAGTTCCCCCGAGCCCCCCAACGAGCAGTACTTC. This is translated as CASSPEPPNEQYF.